The source of this T cell receptor (beta chain) is a study of a mutant IDH1 vaccine in newly diagnosed glioma. Study-level background: Each patient was administered eight vaccinations, scheduled in weeks 1, 3, 5, 7, 11, 15, 19 and 23. Patients' prior therapy spanned radiotherapy, temozolomide, or both; most underwent both. The initiation of vaccination occurred 4-6 weeks after radiotherapy alone, or with temozolomide cycles. Among treated patients, roughly 62% were male and roughly 38% female, and mean age was approximately 43 years.

Indicated time point: week 11, during vaccination. Doses consisted of 300 ug of mutant IDH1 20-mer peptide each, paired with topical imiquimod. To note about this clone: Its antigen is undetermined.

V gave up 8 bases and J gave up 0 bases, with 7 bases separating them. This CDR3 comprises 12 residues. Germline lookup yields CDR1 MDHEN and CDR2 SYDVKM. Sequencing used immunoSEQ multiplex PCR; TCRdb keeps in-frame clones, though not all of them. The sample shows roughly 60,000 clones, about 84% of them seen only once. This specimen was PBMCs, taken from a glioma patient whose treatment included an IDH1 peptide vaccine. This TCR derives from a man aged 25-45 years with glioma. The chain links TRBV28 to TRBJ1-1; D not resolved. This chain's CDR3 is CASGMLNTEAFF. CDR3 nucleotide sequence: TGTGCCAGCGGGATGCTGAACACTGAAGCTTTCTTT.